The present T cell receptor (beta chain) was sequenced within a study of blood T cell repertoires in COVID-19. Study in general: Sources were T cells, B-cell-depleted T cells, or PBMCs; the material itself was cDNA or gDNA.

Germline assignment: CDR1 MNHEY and CDR2 SMNVEV (reference sequence). V was pared by 5 bases and J by 5 bases, with 12 bases of the junction left unmatched. The CDR3 is made up of 16 amino acids. In the authors' methods: Quantification of nucleated cells was approximated via reference gene primer amplification. TCRdb's copy holds only in-frame clones and misses some; the assay was immunoSEQ multiplex PCR. That table is the source of V, J and clone size, and D and trimming were worked out from the DNA. The table lists about 180,000 clones, approximately 90% of them singletons. This clonotype was sampled from a woman under 40 with active or convalescent COVID-19. This sequence joins TRBV27 and TRBJ1-5, with 7 bases that match TRBD1. The sequencing input was peripheral blood. The CDR3 here is CASSPETGKVHQPQHF. CDR3 DNA sequence: TGTGCCAGCAGTCCCGAGACAGGGAAAGTCCATCAGCCCCAGCATTTT.